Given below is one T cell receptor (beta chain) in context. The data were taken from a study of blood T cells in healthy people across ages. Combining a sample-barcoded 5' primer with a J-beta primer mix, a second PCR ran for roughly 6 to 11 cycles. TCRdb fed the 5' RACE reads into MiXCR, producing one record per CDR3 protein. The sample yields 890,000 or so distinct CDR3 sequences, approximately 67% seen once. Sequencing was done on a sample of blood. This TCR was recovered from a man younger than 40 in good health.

The chain's CDR3 is CASGQTVAGTDTQYF. Here the CDR3 DNA reads TGTGCCAGCGGCCAGACAGTGGCTGGCACAGATACGCAGTATTTT. This rearrangement joins TRBV9 to TRBJ2-3; a weak D match, TRBD1 (5 bases). This CDR3 has 15 amino acids. Trimming left V 7 bases short and J 1 base short, with 16 bases between. The V gene's germline CDR1 is SGDLS and CDR2 YYNGEE.